This T cell receptor (beta chain) comes out of a study of blood T cell repertoires in COVID-19. About the research overall: Sites in the United States, Italy and Spain provided acute and convalescent COVID-19 samples. Sources were T cells, B-cell-depleted T cells, or PBMCs; the material itself was cDNA or gDNA.

In the original analysis: Estimation of nucleated cell counts was performed using reference gene primer amplification. Produced via immunoSEQ multiplex PCR; TCRdb's table is partial and in-frame only. Clone size and the V and J calls come from that table; the DNA yielded D and trimming. This repertoire shows around 37,000 clones, around 90% found once; its top ten account for around 2%. The CDR3 spans 16 residues. The chain carries TRBV21-1 and TRBJ2-2; no DNA check was done on the table's D call, TRBD1. TRBV21-1 is tagged as a pseudogene. Sequenced input: peripheral blood. This clonotype was sampled from a man in his fifties with active or convalescent COVID-19. CDR3 sequence reads: CASSLRNRRNTGELFF. The CDR3 DNA reads as TGTGCCAGCAGCCTCCGGAACAGGAGGAACACCGGGGAGCTGTTTTTT.